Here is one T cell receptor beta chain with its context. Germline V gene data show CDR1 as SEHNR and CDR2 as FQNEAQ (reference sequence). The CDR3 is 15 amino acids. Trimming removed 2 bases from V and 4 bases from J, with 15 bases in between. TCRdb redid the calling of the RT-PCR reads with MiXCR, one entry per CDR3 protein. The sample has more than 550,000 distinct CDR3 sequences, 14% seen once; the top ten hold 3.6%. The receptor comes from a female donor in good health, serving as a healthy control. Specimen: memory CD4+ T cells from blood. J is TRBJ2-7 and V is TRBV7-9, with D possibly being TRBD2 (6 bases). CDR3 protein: CASSLITGGAYEQYF. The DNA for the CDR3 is TGTGCCAGCAGCTTAATCACCGGAGGGGCTTACGAGCAGTACTTC.